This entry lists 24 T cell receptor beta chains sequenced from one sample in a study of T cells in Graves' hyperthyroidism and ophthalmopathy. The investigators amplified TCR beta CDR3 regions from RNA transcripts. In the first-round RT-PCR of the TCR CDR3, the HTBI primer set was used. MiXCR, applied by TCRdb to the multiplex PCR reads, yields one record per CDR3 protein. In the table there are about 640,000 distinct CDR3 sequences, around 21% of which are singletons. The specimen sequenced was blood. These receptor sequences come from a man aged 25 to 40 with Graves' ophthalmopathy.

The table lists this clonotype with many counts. CDR3 bases: TGTGCCAGCAGGCGGACTAGCGGGAGGGACCAAGAGACCCAGTACTTC. Protein sequence: CASRRTSGRDQETQYF. The chain couples TRBV3-1 to TRBJ2-5; 15 bases match TRBD2. Germline V CDR1 and CDR2: LGHDT, YNNKEL (reference sequence). V trimming: 6 bases; J trimming: 0 bases; junction bases outside the gene matches: 2. CDR3 size: 16 residues.

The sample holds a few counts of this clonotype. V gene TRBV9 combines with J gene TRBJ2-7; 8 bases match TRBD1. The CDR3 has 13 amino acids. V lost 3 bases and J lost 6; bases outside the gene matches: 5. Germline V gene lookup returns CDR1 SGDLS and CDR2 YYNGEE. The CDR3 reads CASSGGQESEQYF. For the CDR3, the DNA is TGTGCCAGCAGCGGGGGACAGGAGAGCGAGCAGTACTTC.

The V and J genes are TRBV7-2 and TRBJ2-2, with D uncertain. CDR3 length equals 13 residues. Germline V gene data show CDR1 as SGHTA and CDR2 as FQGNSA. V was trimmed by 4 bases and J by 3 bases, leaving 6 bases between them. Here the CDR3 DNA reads TGTGCCAGCAGCTGGGTGGACACCGGGGAGCTGTTTTTT. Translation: CASSWVDTGELFF.

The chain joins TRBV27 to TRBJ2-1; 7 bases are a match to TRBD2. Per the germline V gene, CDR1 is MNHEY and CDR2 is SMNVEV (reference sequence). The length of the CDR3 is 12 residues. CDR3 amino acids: CRAGRGSNEQFF. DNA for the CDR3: TGTAGAGCGGGAAGGGGAAGCAATGAGCAGTTCTTC.

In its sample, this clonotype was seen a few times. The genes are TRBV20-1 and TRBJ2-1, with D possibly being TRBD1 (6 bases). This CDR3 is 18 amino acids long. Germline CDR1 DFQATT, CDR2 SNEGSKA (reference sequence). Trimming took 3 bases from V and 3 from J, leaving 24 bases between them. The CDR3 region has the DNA TGCAGTGCTAGCGGCCTCCCAAGGGGGAAATTCATCTACAATGAGCAGTTCTTC. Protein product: CSASGLPRGKFIYNEQFF.

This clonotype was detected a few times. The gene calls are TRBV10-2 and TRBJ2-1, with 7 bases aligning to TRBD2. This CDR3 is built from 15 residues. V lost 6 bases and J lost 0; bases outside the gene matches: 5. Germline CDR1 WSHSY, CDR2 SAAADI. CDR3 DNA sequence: TGCGCCAGCAGCATTCTAGCGGACTCCTACAATGAGCAGTTCTTC. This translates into CASSILADSYNEQFF.

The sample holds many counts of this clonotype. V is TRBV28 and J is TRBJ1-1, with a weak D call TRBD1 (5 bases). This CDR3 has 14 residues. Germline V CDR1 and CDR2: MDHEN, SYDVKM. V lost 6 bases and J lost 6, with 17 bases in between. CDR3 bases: TGTGCCAGCAGGGGCTCGGGGGGATTCGCTGAAGCTTTCTTT. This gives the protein CASRGSGGFAEAFF.

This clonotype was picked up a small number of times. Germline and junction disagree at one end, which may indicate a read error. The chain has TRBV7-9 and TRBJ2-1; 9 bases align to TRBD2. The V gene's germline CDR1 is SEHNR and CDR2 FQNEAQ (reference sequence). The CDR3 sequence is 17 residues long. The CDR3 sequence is CASSPRVAGVGYNEQFF. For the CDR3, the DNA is TGTGCCAGCAGCCCGAGGGTAGCGGGAGTAGGCTACAATGAGCAGTTCTTT.

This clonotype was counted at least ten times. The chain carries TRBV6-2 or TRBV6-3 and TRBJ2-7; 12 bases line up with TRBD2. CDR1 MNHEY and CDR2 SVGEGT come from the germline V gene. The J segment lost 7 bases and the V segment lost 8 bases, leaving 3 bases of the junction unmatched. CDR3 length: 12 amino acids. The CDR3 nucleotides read TGTGCCAGCCGCGGACTAGCGGGAGAGCAGTACTTC. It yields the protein CASRGLAGEQYF.

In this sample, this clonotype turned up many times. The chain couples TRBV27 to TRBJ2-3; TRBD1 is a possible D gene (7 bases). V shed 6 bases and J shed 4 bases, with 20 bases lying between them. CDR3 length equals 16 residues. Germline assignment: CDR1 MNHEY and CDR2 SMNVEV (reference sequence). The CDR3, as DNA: TGTGCCAGCAGCCCAGGGGGAAGCGGAGGGGCAGATACGCAGTATTTT. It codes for CASSPGGSGGADTQYF.

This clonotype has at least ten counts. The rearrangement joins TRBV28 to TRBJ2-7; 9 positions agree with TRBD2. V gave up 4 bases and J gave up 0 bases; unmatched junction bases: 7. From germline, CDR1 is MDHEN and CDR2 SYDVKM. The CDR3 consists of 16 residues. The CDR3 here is CASSSPRLAASYEQYF. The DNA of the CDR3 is TGTGCCAGCAGTTCCCCCCGACTAGCGGCCTCCTACGAGCAGTACTTC.

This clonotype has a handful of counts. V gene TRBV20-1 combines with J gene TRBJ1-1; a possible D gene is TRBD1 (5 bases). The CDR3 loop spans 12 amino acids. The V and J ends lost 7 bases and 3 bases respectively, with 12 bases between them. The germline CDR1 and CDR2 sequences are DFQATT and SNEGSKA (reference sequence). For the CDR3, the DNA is TGCAGTGGTTGGGGGGGTGACACTGAAGCTTTCTTT. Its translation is CSGWGGDTEAFF.

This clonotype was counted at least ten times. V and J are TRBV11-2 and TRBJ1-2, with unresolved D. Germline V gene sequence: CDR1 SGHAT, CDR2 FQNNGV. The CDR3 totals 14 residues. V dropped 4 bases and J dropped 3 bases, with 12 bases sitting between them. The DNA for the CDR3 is TGTGCCAGCAGCTCCCGAAGACGGGACTATGGCTACACCTTC. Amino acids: CASSSRRRDYGYTF. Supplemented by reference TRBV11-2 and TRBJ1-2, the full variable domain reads EAGVAQSPRYKIIEKRQSVAFWCNPISGHATLYWYQQILGQGPKLLIQFQNNGVVDDSQLPKDRFSAERLKGVDSTLKIQPAKLEDSAVYLCASSSRRRDYGYTFGSGTRLTVV.

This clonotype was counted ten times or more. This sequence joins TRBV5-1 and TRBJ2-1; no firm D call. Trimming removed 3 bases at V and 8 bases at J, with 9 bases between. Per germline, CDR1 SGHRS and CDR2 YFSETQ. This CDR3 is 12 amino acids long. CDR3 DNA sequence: TGCGCCAGCAGCTCCCCTGGGGATGAGCAGTTCTTC. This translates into CASSSPGDEQFF.

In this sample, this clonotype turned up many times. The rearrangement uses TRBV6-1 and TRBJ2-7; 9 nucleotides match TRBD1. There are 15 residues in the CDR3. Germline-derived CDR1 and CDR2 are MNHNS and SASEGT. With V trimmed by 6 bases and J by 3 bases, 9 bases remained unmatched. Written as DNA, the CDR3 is TGTGCCAGCAGCTTATCTGGGACAGGGAACTACGAGCAGTACTTC. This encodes CASSLSGTGNYEQYF.

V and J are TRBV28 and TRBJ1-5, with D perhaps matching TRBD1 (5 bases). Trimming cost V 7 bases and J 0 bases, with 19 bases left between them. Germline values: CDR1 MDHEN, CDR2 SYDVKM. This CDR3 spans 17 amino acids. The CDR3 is CASISQGMLYSNQPQHF. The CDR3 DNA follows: TGTGCCAGCATCTCCCAGGGAATGCTTTATAGCAATCAGCCCCAGCATTTT. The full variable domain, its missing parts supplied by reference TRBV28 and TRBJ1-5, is DVKVTQSSRYLVKRTGEKVFLECVQDMDHENMFWYRQDPGLGLRLIYFSYDVKMKEKGDIPEGYSVSREKKERFSLILESASTNQTSMYLCASISQGMLYSNQPQHFGDGTRLSIL.

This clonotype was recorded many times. CDR3 bases: TGTGCCAGCAGCTCGACTAGCGTTGGGAACAATGAGCAGTTCTTC. Residues: CASSSTSVGNNEQFF. The rearrangement joins TRBV12-3 or TRBV12-4 to TRBJ2-1; 8 bases are shared with TRBD2. This CDR3 spans 15 amino acids. Trimming cost V 6 bases and J 5 bases; bases outside gene matches: 9.

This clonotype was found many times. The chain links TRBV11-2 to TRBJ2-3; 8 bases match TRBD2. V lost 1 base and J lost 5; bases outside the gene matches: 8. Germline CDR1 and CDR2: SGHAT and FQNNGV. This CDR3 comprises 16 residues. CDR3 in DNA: TGTGCCAGCAGCTTAGCTTTGGCGGGAGGAAGAGATACGCAGTATTTT. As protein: CASSLALAGGRDTQYF.

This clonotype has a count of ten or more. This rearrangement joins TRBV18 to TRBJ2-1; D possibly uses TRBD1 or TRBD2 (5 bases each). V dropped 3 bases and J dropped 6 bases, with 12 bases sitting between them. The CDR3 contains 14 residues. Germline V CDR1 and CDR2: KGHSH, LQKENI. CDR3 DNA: TGTGCCAGCTCACCGCCGGGACGGAGCAATGAGCAGTTCTTC. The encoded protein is CASSPPGRSNEQFF.

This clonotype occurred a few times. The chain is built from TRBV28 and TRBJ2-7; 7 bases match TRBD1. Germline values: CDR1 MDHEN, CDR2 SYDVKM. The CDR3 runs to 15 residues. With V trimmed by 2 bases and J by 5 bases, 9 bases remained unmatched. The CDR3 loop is CASSLDDRVVDEQYF. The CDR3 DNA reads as TGTGCCAGCAGTTTAGATGACAGGGTAGTCGACGAGCAGTACTTC.

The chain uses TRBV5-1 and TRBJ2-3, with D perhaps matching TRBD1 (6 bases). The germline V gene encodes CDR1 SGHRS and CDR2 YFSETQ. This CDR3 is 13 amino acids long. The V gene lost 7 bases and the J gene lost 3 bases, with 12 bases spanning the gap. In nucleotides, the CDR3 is TGCGCCAGCGGACAGAGGAGAACAGATACGCAGTATTTT. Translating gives CASGQRRTDTQYF.

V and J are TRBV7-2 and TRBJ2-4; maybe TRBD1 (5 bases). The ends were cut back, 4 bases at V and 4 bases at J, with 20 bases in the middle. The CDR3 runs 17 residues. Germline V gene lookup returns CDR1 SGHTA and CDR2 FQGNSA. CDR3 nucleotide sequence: TGTGCCAGCAGCTCAGGTAGGGGTGGTCCATCGAAAAACATTCAGTACTTC. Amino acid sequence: CASSSGRGGPSKNIQYF.

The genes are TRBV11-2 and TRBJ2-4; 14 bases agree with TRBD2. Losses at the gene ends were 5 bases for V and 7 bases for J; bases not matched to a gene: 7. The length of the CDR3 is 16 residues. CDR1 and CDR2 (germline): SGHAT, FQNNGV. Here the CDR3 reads CASSQGTSGRWNIQYF. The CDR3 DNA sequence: TGTGCCAGCAGCCAAGGGACTAGCGGGAGATGGAACATTCAGTACTTC.

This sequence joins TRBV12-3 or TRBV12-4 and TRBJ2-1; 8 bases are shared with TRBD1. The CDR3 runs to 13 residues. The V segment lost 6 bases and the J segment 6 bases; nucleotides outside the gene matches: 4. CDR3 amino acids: CASRMDRANEQFF. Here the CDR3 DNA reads TGTGCCAGCAGGATGGACAGGGCCAATGAGCAGTTCTTC.